The 21 T cell receptor beta chains in this list originate from one sample, sequenced in a study of early stage breast cancer tumors. Repertoires were generated with immunoSEQ multiplex PCR, while TCRdb's copy carries only in-frame clones and drops some. The data show several thousand clones, with roughly 70% seen just once and roughly 7.7% held by the top ten. Material: breast tumor tissue. These receptors all come from a person aged 50-59 years with breast cancer.

This chain uses TRBV7-6 with TRBJ1-1; a weak D match, TRBD1 (5 bases). The germline V gene encodes CDR1 SGHVS and CDR2 FNYEAQ. This CDR3 comprises 13 residues. The V gene lost 5 bases and the J gene lost 5 bases, with 12 bases spanning the gap. The CDR3 DNA reads as TGTGCCAGCAGCGTGGGGGGTGGAACTGAAGCTTTCTTT. Translating it yields CASSVGGGTEAFF.

This clone has a single count. The chain joins TRBV5-4 to TRBJ2-3; the match to TRBD2 covers 7 bases. Germline CDR1 and CDR2: SGHNT and YYREEE (reference sequence). V lost 0 bases to trimming and J lost 6 bases; unmatched junction nucleotides: 7. This CDR3 is built from 15 residues. The CDR3 nucleotides are TGTGCCAGCAGCTTGGGACTAGCATTGGTCGATACGCAGTATTTT. Its translation is CASSLGLALVDTQYF.

J is TRBJ1-5 and V is TRBV11-3; D is perhaps TRBD1 (6 bases). CDR3 length equals 16 residues. The germline V gene has CDR1 SGHNT and CDR2 YENEEA. Trimming took 4 bases from V and 6 from J, leaving 19 bases between them. The CDR3 loop reads CASSSVGGRVGQPQHF. CDR3 bases: TGTGCCAGCAGCTCCGTCGGGGGGCGGGTGGGTCAGCCCCAGCATTTT.

J is TRBJ2-2 and V is TRBV19; 12 nucleotides agree with TRBD2. Unmatched junction bases numbered 5, after V lost 3 bases and J lost 0 bases. CDR1 and CDR2 from the germline V gene are LNHDA and SQIVND (reference sequence). The CDR3 is made up of 18 amino acids. The CDR3 nucleotides read TGTGCCAGTAGTATTTGGTCTAGCGGGAGGGCGAACACCGGGGAGCTGTTTTTT. Its translation: CASSIWSSGRANTGELFF.

The CDR3 protein is CASSRSGMGTDTQYF. DNA of the CDR3: TGTGCCAGCAGCCGTAGCGGGATGGGGACAGATACGCAGTATTTT. The rearrangement uses TRBV7-2 and TRBJ2-3; 8 bases align to TRBD2. The germline CDR1 and CDR2 sequences are SGHTA and FQGNSA. V shed 5 bases and J 3 bases; nucleotides not matched to a gene: 7. The CDR3 length is 15 residues.

This clone has more than one count but fewer than ten. The V and J genes are TRBV11-2 and TRBJ2-2, with D tentatively TRBD2 (6 bases). This CDR3 comprises 14 residues. Germline V lookup: CDR1 SGHAT, CDR2 FQNNGV. The V end was cut by 3 bases, the J end by 4 bases, with 9 bases between. The CDR3 spells CASSFAGFTGELFF. The CDR3 bases are TGTGCCAGCAGCTTTGCGGGATTCACCGGGGAGCTGTTTTTT. Variable domain in full (rest from reference TRBV11-2 and TRBJ2-2): EAGVAQSPRYKIIEKRQSVAFWCNPISGHATLYWYQQILGQGPKLLIQFQNNGVVDDSQLPKDRFSAERLKGVDSTLKIQPAKLEDSAVYLCASSFAGFTGELFFGEGSRLTVL.

CDR3 residues: CASTHPATDTQYF. The CDR3, as DNA: TGTGCCAGCACCCACCCCGCCACAGATACGCAGTATTTT. J is TRBJ2-3 and V is TRBV6-5; no firm D call. The CDR3 has 13 residues. Germline values: CDR1 MNHEY, CDR2 SVGAGI. The V and J ends lost 7 bases and 2 bases respectively, with 10 bases between them.

This clone has only one observation. The rearrangement uses TRBV13 and TRBJ1-1; no clear D gene. V lost 2 bases to trimming and J lost 1 base, with 5 bases between them. Per germline, CDR1 PRHDT and CDR2 FYEKMQ (reference sequence). The CDR3 has 13 residues. The CDR3 reads CASSLRQNTEAFF. CDR3 coding DNA: TGTGCCAGCAGCTTAAGACAGAACACTGAAGCTTTCTTT.

This clone has only a few counts. This chain links TRBV11-3 with TRBJ1-1, with D hard to call. V lost 1 base and J 0 bases, leaving 3 bases between the germline ends. CDR1 SGHNT and CDR2 YENEEA come from the germline V gene. The CDR3 spans 13 residues. This chain's CDR3 is CASSLVVNTEAFF. The CDR3 bases are TGTGCCAGCAGCTTAGTGGTGAACACTGAAGCTTTCTTT.

The chain combines TRBV5-1 with TRBJ2-6; the D is unclear. The CDR3 runs to 16 residues. CDR1 is SGHRS and CDR2 is YFSETQ in the germline V gene. Trimming left V 0 bases short and J 4 bases short, with 11 bases between. The CDR3 nucleotides are TGCGCCAGCAGCTTGGCCGAAGCGACCGGGGCCAACGTCCTGACTTTC. Protein: CASSLAEATGANVLTF.

This chain connects TRBV13 to TRBJ2-6, with D unresolved. Germline-derived CDR1 and CDR2 are PRHDT and FYEKMQ (reference sequence). This CDR3 has 15 residues. V was cut by 0 bases and J by 3 bases, with 6 bases left in between. CDR3 in DNA: TGTGCCAGCAGCTTAGGGGGCGTTGGGGCCAACGTCCTGACTTTC. Encoded protein: CASSLGGVGANVLTF. Full variable domain (rest looked up from reference TRBV13 and TRBJ2-6): AAGVIQSPRHLIKEKRETATLKCYPIPRHDTVYWYQQGPGQDPQFLISFYEKMQSDKGSIPDRFSAQQFSDYHSELNMSSLELGDSALYFCASSLGGVGANVLTFGAGSRLTVL.

This clone was counted a few times. V and J are TRBV2 and TRBJ1-1; no reliable D call. This CDR3 region has 12 residues. The germline gives CDR1 SNHLY, CDR2 FYNNEI. V was cut by 5 bases and J by 1 base, with 5 bases left in between. The CDR3 here is CASSQGNTEAFF. DNA for the CDR3: TGTGCCAGCAGTCAAGGGAACACTGAAGCTTTCTTT.

The chain joins TRBV18 to TRBJ2-1, with D perhaps TRBD2 (5 bases). CDR3 length: 15 residues. Trimming pared 0 bases from V and 9 bases from J, leaving 15 bases between. From germline, CDR1 is KGHSH and CDR2 LQKENI. The CDR3 spells CASSPPVSLGGEQFF. CDR3 in DNA: TGTGCCAGCTCACCACCGGTCAGCCTCGGAGGTGAGCAGTTCTTC.

The rearrangement links TRBV20-1 to TRBJ1-1; no clear D gene. Germline V gives CDR1 DFQATT, CDR2 SNEGSKA (reference sequence). V shed 3 bases and J shed 10 bases, with 12 bases lying between them. There are 11 residues in the CDR3. The CDR3 protein is CSARFGNSAFF. Here the CDR3 DNA reads TGCAGTGCTAGGTTTGGGAATTCAGCTTTCTTT.

This chain uses TRBV13 with TRBJ2-7; possibly TRBD1 or TRBD2 for D (5 bases each). Trimming pared 1 base from V and 5 bases from J, leaving 9 bases between. CDR1 is PRHDT, CDR2 FYEKMQ, per germline (reference sequence). This CDR3 has 13 amino acids. This chain's CDR3 is CASSLVGGHEQYF. The CDR3 nucleotides are TGTGCCAGCAGCTTAGTTGGGGGACACGAGCAGTACTTC.

This clone was counted once. This chain connects TRBV19 to TRBJ2-5, with no clear D. Germline loops: CDR1 LNHDA, CDR2 SQIVND (reference sequence). The CDR3 has 13 amino acids. The V and J ends lost 6 bases and 5 bases respectively, with 13 bases between them. The CDR3 DNA reads as TGTGCCAGTAGCACCTCTGGGCGTGAGACCCAGTACTTC. This sequence encodes CASSTSGRETQYF.

This sequence joins TRBV10-2 and TRBJ2-7; D possibly corresponds to TRBD2 (5 bases). The CDR3 loop spans 14 amino acids. CDR1 WSHSY and CDR2 SAAADI come from the germline V gene. V lost 9 bases to trimming and J lost 4 bases, with 19 bases between them. CDR3 bases: TGCGCCAGAAAAAACCGGGGATTTGAGTACGAGCAGTACTTC. The encoded protein is CARKNRGFEYEQYF.

The V and J genes are TRBV30 and TRBJ2-3; 9 bases fit TRBD1. The germline CDR1 and CDR2 sequences are GTSNPN and SVGIG (reference sequence). The CDR3 is 12 amino acids. The V and J ends lost 5 bases and 6 bases, in that order; junction bases with no gene match: 3. For the CDR3, the DNA is TGTGCCTGGTCGACAGGGGGTGATACGCAGTATTTT. Translation gives CAWSTGGDTQYF. The full variable domain, with the rest looked up from reference TRBV30 and TRBJ2-3, is SQTIHQWPATLVQPVGSPLSLECTVEGTSNPNLYWYRQAAGRGLQLLFYSVGIGQISSEVPQNLSASRPQDRQFILSSKKLLLSDSGFYLCAWSTGGDTQYFGPGTRLTVL.

The table lists this clone with a count of one. V usage is TRBV4-3 and J usage is TRBJ2-1, with 7 positions matching TRBD2. CDR3 size: 16 residues. Germline V CDR1 and CDR2: LGHNA, YSLEER. After removal of 3 bases from V and 4 bases from J, the junction contained 9 bases not matched to a gene. The CDR3 here is CASSQDRLAKYNEQFF. In DNA, the CDR3 is TGCGCCAGCAGCCAGGATAGACTAGCAAAGTACAATGAGCAGTTCTTC.

The V call is TRBV7-9, the J call TRBJ2-5; 8 bases match TRBD2. The germline gives CDR1 SEHNR, CDR2 FQNEAQ (reference sequence). The CDR3 runs 16 residues. J was trimmed by 3 bases and V by 2 bases; bases with no gene match: 8. This CDR3 is CASSLNVGLGKETQYF. DNA of the CDR3: TGTGCCAGCAGCTTAAACGTGGGACTAGGGAAAGAGACCCAGTACTTC.

V usage is TRBV28 and J usage is TRBJ1-4; perhaps TRBD1 as D (6 bases). Germline values: CDR1 MDHEN, CDR2 SYDVKM. Deletions cut 7 bases from V and 3 bases from J, with 27 bases between. This CDR3 region has 19 residues. CDR3 sequence (DNA): TGTGCCAGCACCACCAACCTAAGAGGGCGGGGGCGTGCTAATGAAAAACTGTTTTTT. This translates into CASTTNLRGRGRANEKLFF.